This T cell receptor beta chain was documented in a study of metastatic and nonmetastatic thyroid tumors. No patient received treatment before thyroid surgery. TCRdb reanalyzed the PCR reads with MiXCR. The data contain about 17,000 clones, approximately 20% of them seen just once; the ten biggest clones take up 7.5%. The V gene's germline CDR1 is WNHNN and CDR2 SYGVQD (reference sequence). The CDR3 runs to 14 residues. J lost 5 bases, V lost 7 bases, and 7 bases had no gene match. This clone was recorded a few times. V and J are TRBV10-1 and TRBJ2-3; 9 nucleotides align to TRBD2. The sequencing input was adjacent normal tissue. The receptor was derived from a female donor with papillary thyroid cancer or a benign thyroid nodule (not recorded which). Some clones in this sample may be carry-over from other donors' samples. The CDR3 region is CASNRELAGDTQYF. The DNA for the CDR3 is TGCGCCAGCAACCGGGAACTAGCGGGAGATACGCAGTATTTT.